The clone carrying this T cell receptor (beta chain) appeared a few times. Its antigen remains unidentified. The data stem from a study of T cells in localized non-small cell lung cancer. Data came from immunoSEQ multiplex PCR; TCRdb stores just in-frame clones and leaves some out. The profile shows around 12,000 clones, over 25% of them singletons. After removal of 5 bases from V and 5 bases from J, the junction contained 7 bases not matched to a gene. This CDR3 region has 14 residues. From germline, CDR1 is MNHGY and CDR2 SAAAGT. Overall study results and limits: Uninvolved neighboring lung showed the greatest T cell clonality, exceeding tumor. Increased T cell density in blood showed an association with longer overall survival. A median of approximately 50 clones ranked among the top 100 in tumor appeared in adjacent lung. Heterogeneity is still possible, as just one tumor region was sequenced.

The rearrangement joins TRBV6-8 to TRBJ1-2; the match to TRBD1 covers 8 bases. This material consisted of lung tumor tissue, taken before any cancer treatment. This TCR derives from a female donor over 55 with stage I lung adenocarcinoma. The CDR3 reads CASSRDRPPYGYTF. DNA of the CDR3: TGTGCCAGCAGTCGGGACAGGCCCCCTTATGGCTACACCTTC.